The 29 T cell receptor beta chains reported below all come from one sample, sequenced in a study of cytomegalovirus exposure and HLA in healthy donors. Profiling relied on immunoSEQ multiplex PCR, and the TCRdb table lists in-frame clones only, not all of them. Here the sample spans approximately 180,000 clones, roughly 83% being singletons. The sequenced sample was PBMCs. The receptor set was obtained from a young woman in good health and CMV-seronegative.

The chain's CDR3 is CASSAAPGQGGSPLHF. The CDR3 DNA follows: TGTGCCAGCAGCGCAGCTCCGGGACAGGGTGGTTCACCCCTCCACTTT. The genes are TRBV9 and TRBJ1-6, with TRBD1 identical over 9 bases. CDR1 SGDLS and CDR2 YYNGEE come from the germline V gene. This CDR3 comprises 16 residues. Germline trimming cut 3 bases from V and 9 bases from J; bases unmatched to any gene: 10.

This sequence joins TRBV14 and TRBJ1-2; 9 nucleotides line up with TRBD1. The ends lost 4 bases at V and 6 bases at J; junction bases unmatched: 3. Germline V lookup: CDR1 SGHDN, CDR2 FVKESK. This CDR3 is built from 13 residues. Written as DNA, the CDR3 is TGTGCCAGCAGCCCGCGGACAGGGGATGGCTACACCTTC. It is translated as CASSPRTGDGYTF.

V usage is TRBV11-3 and J usage is TRBJ2-1, with a weak D call TRBD2 (6 bases). Trimming stripped 5 bases from V and 6 bases from J, with 17 bases between. Germline V gene lookup returns CDR1 SGHNT and CDR2 YENEEA. There are 15 residues in the CDR3. CDR3 residues: CASSPRGLQINEQFF. CDR3 in DNA: TGTGCCAGCAGCCCTCGGGGACTGCAGATCAATGAGCAGTTCTTC.

This sequence joins TRBV4-2 and TRBJ2-3; a possible D gene is TRBD2 (6 bases). The CDR3 runs to 15 residues. The V end lost 2 bases, the J end lost 4 bases, and 13 bases lay between the germline ends. Looked up from germline, CDR1 is LGHNA and CDR2 is YNFKEQ. The DNA of the CDR3 is TGTGCCAGCAGCCAAAAACGACTAGATTCAGATACGCAGTATTTT. Its translation is CASSQKRLDSDTQYF.

This chain links TRBV5-1 with TRBJ1-1, with 7 bases lining up with TRBD1. Germline-derived CDR1 and CDR2 are SGHRS and YFSETQ. The CDR3 runs to 14 residues. Germline trimming cut 0 bases from V and 5 bases from J; bases unmatched to any gene: 4. DNA of the CDR3: TGCGCCAGCAGCTTGGACAGGGGAGCAACTGAAGCTTTCTTT. It codes for CASSLDRGATEAFF.

The gene calls are TRBV11-2 and TRBJ2-1; no clear D gene. Germline loops: CDR1 SGHAT, CDR2 FQNNGV. V was trimmed by 1 base and J by 7 bases, leaving 8 bases between them. The CDR3 length is 13 residues. CDR3 residues: CASSLGGVNEQFF. The CDR3, as DNA: TGTGCCAGCAGCTTAGGAGGAGTAAATGAGCAGTTCTTC. The full variable domain, in which reference TRBV11-2 and TRBJ2-1 provide the parts outside the CDR3, is EAGVAQSPRYKIIEKRQSVAFWCNPISGHATLYWYQQILGQGPKLLIQFQNNGVVDDSQLPKDRFSAERLKGVDSTLKIQPAKLEDSAVYLCASSLGGVNEQFFGPGTRLTVL.

The chain carries TRBV5-4 and TRBJ2-3; D is possibly TRBD2 (6 bases). Germline loops: CDR1 SGHNT, CDR2 YYREEE (reference sequence). This CDR3 has 14 residues. Trimming left V 3 bases short and J 2 bases short, with 10 bases between. This CDR3 reads CASSSGGVTDTQYF. CDR3 nucleotides: TGTGCCAGCAGCTCCGGCGGGGTCACAGATACGCAGTATTTT.

This clone was seen just once. The chain carries TRBV5-1 and TRBJ2-1; 8 positions match TRBD1. The CDR3 spans 14 residues. Germline trimming cut 4 bases from V and 4 bases from J; bases unmatched to any gene: 4. Per germline, CDR1 SGHRS and CDR2 YFSETQ. Here the CDR3 DNA reads TGCGCCAGCAGCATGACAGGGGTTTACAATGAGCAGTTCTTC. This encodes CASSMTGVYNEQFF.

The chain has TRBV5-8 and TRBJ1-1; 10 bases align to TRBD1. Germline assignment: CDR1 SGHTS and CDR2 YDEGEE. The trim removed 4 bases at V and 7 bases at J, leaving 7 bases unmatched. The CDR3 has 14 amino acids. CDR3 bases: TGTGCCAGCAGCCCTGACAGGGGGCTTGGTGAAGCTTTCTTT. As protein: CASSPDRGLGEAFF.

The gene calls are TRBV30 and TRBJ2-3; weak D call: TRBD1 (6 bases). The length of the CDR3 is 16 residues. V was clipped by 2 bases and J by 1 base, with 16 bases between them. Germline V lookup: CDR1 GTSNPN, CDR2 SVGIG (reference sequence). CDR3 sequence (DNA): TGTGCCTGGAGTAATATGAACCCAGGGGGCACAGATACGCAGTATTTT. Translated: CAWSNMNPGGTDTQYF.

On this clone: The sample holds other DNA sequences that translate to the same CDR3. CDR3 nucleotide sequence: TGTGCCAGCAGCCCAACGGGGGGGTATGGCTACACCTTC. Translated: CASSPTGGYGYTF. The V call is TRBV7-3, the J call TRBJ1-2, with D perhaps matching TRBD1 (5 bases). The CDR3 is 13 amino acids. The ends were cut back, 5 bases at V and 5 bases at J, with 12 bases in the middle. The germline V gene has CDR1 SGHTA and CDR2 FQGTGA.

This chain uses TRBV15 with TRBJ1-5; D call uncertain. This CDR3 region has 15 residues. Germline loops: CDR1 LNHNV, CDR2 YYDKDF (reference sequence). V was pared by 4 bases and J by 2 bases, with 12 bases between. The CDR3 region is CATSNRREGNQPQHF. DNA for the CDR3: TGTGCCACCAGCAACCGAAGGGAGGGCAATCAGCCCCAGCATTTT.

The gene calls are TRBV7-8 and TRBJ2-7, with a tentative D call TRBD1 (5 bases). Deletions cut 4 bases from V and 3 bases from J, with 13 bases between. The length of the CDR3 is 14 residues. Germline V gene lookup returns CDR1 SGHVS and CDR2 FQNEAQ. The CDR3 spells CASSSKGASYEQYF. DNA of the CDR3: TGTGCCAGCAGCTCGAAAGGGGCCAGCTACGAGCAGTACTTC. Complete variable domain (other parts from reference TRBV7-8 and TRBJ2-7): GAGVSQSPRYKVAKRGQDVALRCDPISGHVSLFWYQQALGQGPEFLTYFQNEAQLDKSGLPSDRFFAERPEGSVSTLKIQRTQQEDSAVYLCASSSKGASYEQYFGPGTRLTVT.

The chain has TRBV30 and TRBJ1-3; a weak D match, TRBD1 (5 bases). The germline V and J ends were trimmed by 4 bases and 0 bases, with 13 bases remaining between them. CDR3 length: 15 amino acids. Germline values: CDR1 GTSNPN, CDR2 SVGIG (reference sequence). The CDR3 DNA reads as TGTGCCTGGAAGGAGCAGGGAACCTCTGGAAACACCATATATTTT. This translates into CAWKEQGTSGNTIYF.

The gene calls are TRBV6-1 and TRBJ2-7, with TRBD2 matching 10 bases. CDR3 length: 14 residues. With 5 bases clipped from V and 6 bases from J, the junction kept 7 bases outside the gene matches. Germline values: CDR1 MNHNS, CDR2 SASEGT. The CDR3 spells CASSSSGSLSEQYF. CDR3 nucleotide sequence: TGTGCCAGCAGTTCTAGCGGGAGTCTTTCCGAGCAGTACTTC.

The chain uses TRBV12-5 and TRBJ1-2; TRBD1 agrees at 8 bases. Germline V CDR1 and CDR2: LGHNT, FRNRAP. J gave up 6 bases and V 7 bases, and 13 bases lay outside the gene matches. CDR3 length: 15 amino acids. CDR3 residues: CASVGSDRAFHGYTF. CDR3 in DNA: TGTGCTAGTGTCGGATCGGACAGGGCCTTTCATGGCTACACCTTC.

The chain links TRBV5-4 to TRBJ2-5, with TRBD2 identical over 9 bases. The CDR3 length is 16 residues. V lost 4 bases and J lost 4; bases outside the gene matches: 11. The germline V gene has CDR1 SGHNT and CDR2 YYREEE (reference sequence). Here the CDR3 DNA reads TGTGCCAGCAGCGTACCTGAAGCGGGAGGCTCAGAGACCCAGTACTTC. It encodes CASSVPEAGGSETQYF.

The rearrangement joins TRBV2 to TRBJ1-1; D is possibly TRBD1 (5 bases). The germline CDR1 and CDR2 sequences are SNHLY and FYNNEI. CDR3 length: 18 amino acids. V gave up 2 bases and J gave up 0 bases, with 19 bases separating them. The CDR3 nucleotides are TGTGCCAGCAGTGAATTCAGGGATGGGTTAGCACTGAACACTGAAGCTTTCTTT. Translating gives CASSEFRDGLALNTEAFF.

V is TRBV27 and J is TRBJ2-7; 7 nucleotides line up with TRBD1. The CDR3 is made up of 14 amino acids. CDR1 and CDR2 from the germline V gene are MNHEY and SMNVEV (reference sequence). Trimming removed 0 bases from V and 5 bases from J; junction bases left unmatched: 4. Here the CDR3 reads CASSLSGQVHEQYF. The CDR3 DNA reads TGTGCCAGCAGTTTATCTGGACAGGTCCACGAGCAGTACTTC.

The genes are TRBV18 and TRBJ1-2; a possible D gene is TRBD1 (6 bases). Trimming stripped 3 bases from V and 3 bases from J, with 11 bases between. The CDR3 runs 14 residues. CDR1 is KGHSH and CDR2 is LQKENI in the germline V gene. The CDR3 region is CASSPRDTDYGYTF. CDR3 sequence (DNA): TGTGCCAGCTCACCTCGGGACACTGACTATGGCTACACCTTC.

The J gene is TRBJ2-1, the V gene TRBV27, with 8 bases lining up with TRBD2. Trimming at V came to 6 bases and at J to 3 bases, leaving 7 bases not matched to a gene. CDR3 size: 15 residues. Germline V gene sequence: CDR1 MNHEY, CDR2 SMNVEV (reference sequence). CDR3 region: CASRRAGELYNEQFF. CDR3 bases: TGTGCCAGCAGACGAGCGGGAGAACTCTACAATGAGCAGTTCTTC.

The V and J genes are TRBV7-9 and TRBJ2-7; D may be TRBD1 (6 bases). V was clipped by 5 bases and J by 0 bases, with 20 bases between them. The CDR3 has 17 amino acids. CDR1 SEHNR and CDR2 FQNEAQ come from the germline V gene (reference sequence). The chain's CDR3 is CASSPGQLWESSYEQYF. DNA of the CDR3: TGTGCCAGCAGCCCAGGACAGCTCTGGGAGAGCTCCTACGAGCAGTACTTC. Based on the CDR3 plus reference TRBV7-9 and TRBJ2-7, the full variable domain is DTGVSQNPRHKITKRGQNVTFRCDPISEHNRLYWYRQTLGQGPEFLTYFQNEAQLEKSRLLSDRFSAERPKGSFSTLEIQRTEQGDSAMYLCASSPGQLWESSYEQYFGPGTRLTVT.

The sample holds one count of this clone. The chain uses TRBV19 and TRBJ1-4; weak D call: TRBD1 (6 bases). With 10 bases removed from V and 6 bases from J, the gap between germline ends came to 9 bases. This CDR3 contains 11 residues. Germline values: CDR1 LNHDA, CDR2 SQIVND (reference sequence). The CDR3 loop is CATGVDEKLFF. The CDR3 DNA is TGTGCCACAGGGGTAGATGAAAAACTGTTTTTT.

This clone was recorded a few times. V and J are TRBV7-6 and TRBJ1-5; 7 bases agree with TRBD1. Germline trimming cut 4 bases from V and 5 bases from J; bases unmatched to any gene: 2. The CDR3 is made up of 13 amino acids. CDR1 is SGHVS and CDR2 is FNYEAQ in the germline V gene. The CDR3 nucleotides read TGTGCCAGCAGCTCCGGGACAGATCAGCCCCAGCATTTT. It yields the protein CASSSGTDQPQHF. The whole variable domain, filled in from reference TRBV7-6 and TRBJ1-5, reads GAGVSQSPRYKVTKRGQDVALRCDPISGHVSLYWYRQALGQGPEFLTYFNYEAQQDKSGLPNDRFSAERPEGSISTLTIQRTEQRDSAMYRCASSSGTDQPQHFGDGTRLSIL.

The V and J genes are TRBV5-4 and TRBJ2-5; 8 nucleotides line up with TRBD1. CDR1 and CDR2 (germline): SGHNT, YYREEE (reference sequence). The CDR3 sequence is 15 residues long. The trim removed 2 bases at V and 2 bases at J, leaving 5 bases unmatched. The CDR3 region is CASSFQHRGQETQYF. CDR3 nucleotides: TGTGCCAGCAGCTTTCAACACAGGGGGCAAGAGACCCAGTACTTC.

This clone was found once. This chain links TRBV6-5 with TRBJ2-1; no definite D call. Trimming removed 7 bases from V and 5 bases from J, with 9 bases in between. The CDR3 runs 12 residues. Germline assignment: CDR1 MNHEY and CDR2 SVGAGI. CDR3: CASITVHNEQFF. CDR3 nucleotides: TGTGCCAGCATTACGGTACACAATGAGCAGTTCTTC.

The CDR3 sequence: CASSRRGNANTGELFF. The CDR3 DNA reads TGCGCCAGCAGCCGCCGAGGCAACGCGAACACCGGGGAGCTGTTTTTT. The chain is built from TRBV4-1 and TRBJ2-2, with D hard to call. Germline CDR1 and CDR2: MGHRA and YSYEKL. V lost 4 bases and J lost 0, with 12 bases in between. This CDR3 contains 16 residues.

The rearrangement uses TRBV6-1 and TRBJ1-6; TRBD1 matches at 10 bases. In germline, CDR1 is MNHNS, CDR2 SASEGT. V lost 10 bases, J lost 13 bases, and 13 bases stayed unmatched. There are 14 residues in the CDR3. The CDR3 region is CATSWGTGVPPLHF. The CDR3, as DNA: TGTGCCACTTCTTGGGGGACAGGGGTGCCCCCCCTCCACTTT.

This chain uses TRBV28 with TRBJ2-7, with D unclear. Germline loops: CDR1 MDHEN, CDR2 SYDVKM. V lost 5 bases and J lost 1, with 6 bases in between. This CDR3 spans 12 amino acids. The CDR3 loop reads CASSRQSYEQYF. In DNA form, the CDR3 reads TGTGCCAGCAGTCGACAATCCTACGAGCAGTACTTC. Full variable domain (remainder filled in from reference TRBV28 and TRBJ2-7): DVKVTQSSRYLVKRTGEKVFLECVQDMDHENMFWYRQDPGLGLRLIYFSYDVKMKEKGDIPEGYSVSREKKERFSLILESASTNQTSMYLCASSRQSYEQYFGPGTRLTVT.